Here is one T cell receptor beta chain with its context. This entry comes from a study of T cells in Graves' hyperthyroidism and ophthalmopathy. Amplification yielded TCR beta CDR3 regions, with RNA transcripts as the source. First-round RT-PCR of the TCR CDR3 relied on the HTBI primer set. TCRdb re-called the multiplex PCR reads with MiXCR, one entry per CDR3 protein. The repertoire has about 720,000 distinct CDR3 sequences, 16% of them found once; the top ten carry under 8.5%. The TCR sequence derives from a man aged 18 to 29 with Graves' hyperthyroidism. Sequenced input: blood.

CDR3 nucleotides: TGTGCCAGCAGCCCTAAAGCGAGCGGGCCCATCTCCTACGAGCAGTACTTC. Protein product: CASSPKASGPISYEQYF. This chain uses TRBV3-1 with TRBJ2-7, with D possibly TRBD2 on 6 matching bases. Germline V gene lookup returns CDR1 LGHDT and CDR2 YNNKEL (reference sequence). This CDR3 has 17 amino acids. V was trimmed by 4 bases and J by 0 bases, leaving 19 bases between them.